Below, 18 T cell receptor beta chains from the same sample are listed, as sequenced in a study of post-analysis software for immune sequencing data. For these TCRs, the target antigens are not known. Overall study findings and caveats: In patients, five TRBV segments were more frequent than in controls, with TRBV5-6, TRBV5-1 and TRBV20-1 among them.

TCR beta libraries were prepared from cDNA with unique molecular identifiers. TCRdb re-called the PCR reads through MiXCR, storing one row per CDR3 protein. The profile shows around 500,000 distinct CDR3 sequences, around 36% of them singletons. The sample consisted of blood. Receptors were obtained from a girl aged 2-17 years with multiple sclerosis.

The V call is TRBV6-6, the J call TRBJ1-2, with 8 positions matching TRBD1. In germline, CDR1 is MNHNY, CDR2 SVGAGI (reference sequence). The CDR3 loop spans 14 amino acids. V gave up 6 bases and J gave up 8 bases; unmatched junction bases: 11. The CDR3 spells CASSRFQGAGGYTF. DNA of the CDR3: TGTGCCAGCAGCCGATTCCAGGGGGCGGGGGGCTACACCTTC.

DNA for the CDR3: TGTGCCAGCAGCTTAAGTCAGCGGGGGGGCGGTTTTGAGCAGTTCTTC. It yields the protein CASSLSQRGGGFEQFF. The V call is TRBV7-8, the J call TRBJ2-1; 10 bases agree with TRBD2. The CDR3 is 16 amino acids. Germline V gene sequence: CDR1 SGHVS, CDR2 FQNEAQ. Losses at the gene ends were 2 bases for V and 9 bases for J; bases not matched to a gene: 10.

This chain joins TRBV6-5 and TRBJ1-1, with D uncertain. Trimming pared 5 bases from V and 1 base from J, leaving 8 bases between. CDR3 size: 13 residues. Looked up from germline, CDR1 is MNHEY and CDR2 is SVGAGI. The CDR3 DNA sequence: TGTGCCAGCAGTCCCAACGGGAACACTGAAGCTTTCTTT. This translates into CASSPNGNTEAFF.

Details on this clonotype: Compared with germline, one end of the junction differs, possibly owing to a read error. The V gene is TRBV12-3 or TRBV12-4, the J gene TRBJ2-2; TRBD1 matches 7 bases. This CDR3 is 13 amino acids long. The CDR3: CASRQQGSGKLFF. The CDR3 DNA is TGTGCCAGCAGACAACAGGGGTCCGGGAAGCTGTTTTTT.

The chain joins TRBV28 to TRBJ2-6; the match to TRBD2 covers 9 bases. The V gene's germline CDR1 is MDHEN and CDR2 SYDVKM. V lost 10 bases, J lost 5 bases, and 15 bases stayed unmatched. This CDR3 has 17 residues. The CDR3 nucleotides are TGTGCCAACACCCTCCGAGCGGGGGGACTAAGGGCCAACGTCCTGACTTTC. This sequence encodes CANTLRAGGLRANVLTF.

This chain connects TRBV7-2 to TRBJ2-2; 10 bases are a match to TRBD2. The CDR3 extends over 18 amino acids. Looked up from germline, CDR1 is SGHTA and CDR2 is FQGNSA. With V trimmed by 6 bases and J by 5 bases, 15 bases remained unmatched. DNA of the CDR3: TGTGCCAGCAGTCTGCTTTTGCTAGCGGGGGATCGGACCGGGGAGCTGTTTTTT. Its protein product is CASSLLLLAGDRTGELFF.

This clonotype was seen only a few times. The chain combines TRBV2 with TRBJ2-3; the D gene could be TRBD1 or TRBD2 (5 bases each). Germline V gives CDR1 SNHLY, CDR2 FYNNEI. The CDR3 has 15 residues. Deletions cut 6 bases from V and 2 bases from J, with 15 bases between. This chain's CDR3 is CASRKTGTHTDTQYF. The CDR3 DNA reads TGTGCCAGCAGGAAAACCGGGACCCACACAGATACGCAGTATTTT.

This clonotype was recorded a few times. The V gene is TRBV7-2, the J gene TRBJ2-3; D might be TRBD2 (6 bases). With 1 base removed from V and 10 bases from J, the gap between germline ends came to 12 bases. CDR1 and CDR2 (germline): SGHTA, FQGNSA. This CDR3 has 13 residues. CDR3 coding DNA: TGTGCCAGCAGCTTAGAGGACTATGTATCGCAGTATTTT. Its protein is CASSLEDYVSQYF.

The V call is TRBV14, the J call TRBJ2-1; 11 bases map to TRBD2. After removal of 6 bases from V and 6 bases from J, the junction contained 7 bases not matched to a gene. Germline V gives CDR1 SGHDN, CDR2 FVKESK. The CDR3 consists of 15 residues. This chain's CDR3 is CASSPGLAVSNEQFF. The DNA of the CDR3 is TGTGCCAGCAGTCCGGGACTAGCGGTCAGCAATGAGCAGTTCTTC.

Worth noting for this clonotype: This may stem from a read error, because a much larger clone lies one nucleotide away. The chain carries TRBV5-1 and TRBJ2-7; D is uncertain. V was pared by 4 bases and J by 2 bases, with 4 bases between. In germline, CDR1 is SGHRS, CDR2 YFSETQ. The CDR3 loop spans 11 amino acids. CDR3 in DNA: TGCGCCAGCAGCGCCCCCTACGAGCAGTACTTC. Its protein is CASSAPYEQYF.

This clonotype was counted only a few times. The gene calls are TRBV6-5 and TRBJ1-2, with no clear D. There are 11 residues in the CDR3. V was shortened by 6 bases and J by 0 bases, with 2 bases between the two germline ends. The germline V gene has CDR1 MNHEY and CDR2 SVGAGI. In DNA, the CDR3 is TGTGCCAGCAGGGCTAACTATGGCTACACCTTC. This encodes CASRANYGYTF.

This clonotype was seen many times. The chain carries TRBV9 and TRBJ1-2; 11 bases are shared with TRBD1. CDR3 size: 15 residues. Per the germline V gene, CDR1 is SGDLS and CDR2 is YYNGEE. V lost 5 bases, J lost 0 bases, and 3 bases stayed unmatched. DNA of the CDR3: TGTGCCAGCAGTGGACAGGGGGCAACTAACTATGGCTACACCTTC. Its protein is CASSGQGATNYGYTF.

This chain links TRBV7-8 with TRBJ2-5; TRBD1 matches at 7 bases. V lost 0 bases and J lost 11; bases outside the gene matches: 6. This CDR3 is 13 amino acids long. The germline V gene encodes CDR1 SGHVS and CDR2 FQNEAQ. CDR3 region: CASSLAGTVEQYF. The CDR3 DNA reads TGTGCCAGCAGCTTAGCTGGGACAGTAGAGCAGTACTTC.

This clonotype was seen more than once but under ten times. The gene calls are TRBV6-1 and TRBJ1-2, with D possibly being TRBD1 (5 bases). The CDR3 is made up of 14 amino acids. CDR1 and CDR2 from the germline V gene are MNHNS and SASEGT. V was trimmed by 3 bases and J by 4 bases, leaving 12 bases between them. Here the CDR3 reads CASSDSWGIYGYTF. In nucleotides, the CDR3 is TGTGCCAGCAGTGATTCGTGGGGGATCTATGGCTACACCTTC.

This clonotype has only a few counts. The chain is built from TRBV10-3 and TRBJ1-2; the D is unclear. V was shortened by 0 bases and J by 7 bases, with 6 bases between the two germline ends. Per the germline V gene, CDR1 is ENHRY and CDR2 is SYGVKD. The CDR3 spans 12 residues. The CDR3 here is CAISESMGGYTF. The CDR3 nucleotides are TGTGCCATCAGTGAGTCGATGGGTGGCTACACCTTC.

The CDR3 sequence: CASSFGANEQFF. The CDR3 DNA reads TGCGCCAGCAGCTTTGGAGCCAATGAGCAGTTCTTC. This chain connects TRBV5-1 to TRBJ2-1; no definite D call. Per the germline V gene, CDR1 is SGHRS and CDR2 is YFSETQ. The V gene lost 2 bases and the J gene lost 6 bases, with 6 bases spanning the gap. The CDR3 has 12 amino acids.

This clonotype came up a few times. The chain uses TRBV7-2 and TRBJ2-1; TRBD1 aligns across 8 bases. The CDR3 has 15 residues. Per germline, CDR1 SGHTA and CDR2 FQGNSA. V trimming: 4 bases; J trimming: 4 bases; junction bases outside the gene matches: 6. As DNA, the CDR3 is TGTGCCAGCAGCTCGGACAGGGCCGGGTACAATGAGCAGTTCTTC. This sequence encodes CASSSDRAGYNEQFF.

Concerning this clonotype: In this CDR3 the conserved last residue, phenylalanine or tryptophan, is missing, so a read error is likely. V and J are TRBV5-1 and TRBJ1-2; 7 bases line up with TRBD1. Per germline, CDR1 SGHRS and CDR2 YFSETQ. The J segment lost 4 bases and the V segment lost 4 bases, leaving 7 bases of the junction unmatched. The length of the CDR3 is 14 residues. CDR3 loop: CASSGGTASYGYTC. The CDR3 DNA follows: TGCGCCAGCAGCGGAGGGACAGCGAGCTATGGCTACACCTGC.